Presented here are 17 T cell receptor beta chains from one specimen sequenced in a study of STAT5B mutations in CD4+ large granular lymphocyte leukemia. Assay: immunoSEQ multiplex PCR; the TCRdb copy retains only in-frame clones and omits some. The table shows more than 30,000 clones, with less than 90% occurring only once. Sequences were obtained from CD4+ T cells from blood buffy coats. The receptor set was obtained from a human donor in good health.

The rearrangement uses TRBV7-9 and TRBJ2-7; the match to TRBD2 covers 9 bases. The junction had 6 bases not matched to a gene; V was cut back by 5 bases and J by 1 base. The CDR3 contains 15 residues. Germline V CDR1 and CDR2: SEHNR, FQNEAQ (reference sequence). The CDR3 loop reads CASSGPTSGSYEQYF. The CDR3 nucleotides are TGTGCCAGCAGCGGGCCTACTAGCGGGTCCTACGAGCAGTACTTC.

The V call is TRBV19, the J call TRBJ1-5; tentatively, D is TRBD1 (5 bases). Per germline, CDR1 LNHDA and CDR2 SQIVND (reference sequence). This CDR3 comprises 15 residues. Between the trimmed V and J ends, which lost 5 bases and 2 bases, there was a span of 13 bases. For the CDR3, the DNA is TGTGCCAGTAGTGATTCGGGGGTGGGCAATCAGCCCCAGCATTTT. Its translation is CASSDSGVGNQPQHF. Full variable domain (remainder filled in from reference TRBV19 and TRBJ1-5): DGGITQSPKYLFRKEGQNVTLSCEQNLNHDAMYWYRQDPGQGLRLIYYSQIVNDFQKGDIAEGYSVSREKKESFPLTVTSAQKNPTAFYLCASSDSGVGNQPQHFGDGTRLSIL.

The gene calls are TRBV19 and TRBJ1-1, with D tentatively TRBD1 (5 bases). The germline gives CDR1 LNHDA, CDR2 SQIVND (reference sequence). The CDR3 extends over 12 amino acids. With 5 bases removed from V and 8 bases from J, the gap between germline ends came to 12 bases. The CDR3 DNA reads TGTGCCAGTAGTGACAGTTGGGTAGAAGCTTTCTTT. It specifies CASSDSWVEAFF.

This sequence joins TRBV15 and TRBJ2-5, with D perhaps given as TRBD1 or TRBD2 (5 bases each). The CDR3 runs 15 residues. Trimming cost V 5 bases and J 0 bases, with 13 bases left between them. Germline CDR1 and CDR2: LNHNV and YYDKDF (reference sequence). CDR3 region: CATSGDGKNQETQYF. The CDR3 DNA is TGTGCCACCAGCGGGGACGGGAAAAACCAAGAGACCCAGTACTTC.

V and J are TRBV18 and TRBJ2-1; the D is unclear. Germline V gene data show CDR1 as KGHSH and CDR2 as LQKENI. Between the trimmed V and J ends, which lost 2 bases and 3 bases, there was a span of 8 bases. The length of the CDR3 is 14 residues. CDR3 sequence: CASSPSGHYNEQFF. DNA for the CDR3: TGTGCCAGCTCACCATCAGGCCACTACAATGAGCAGTTCTTC.

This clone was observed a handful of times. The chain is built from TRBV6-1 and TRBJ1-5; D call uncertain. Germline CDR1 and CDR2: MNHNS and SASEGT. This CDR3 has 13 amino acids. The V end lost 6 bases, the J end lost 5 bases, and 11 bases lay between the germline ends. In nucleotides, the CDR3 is TGTGCCAGCAGCCAAGAAGGTGATCAGCCCCAGCATTTT. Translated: CASSQEGDQPQHF.

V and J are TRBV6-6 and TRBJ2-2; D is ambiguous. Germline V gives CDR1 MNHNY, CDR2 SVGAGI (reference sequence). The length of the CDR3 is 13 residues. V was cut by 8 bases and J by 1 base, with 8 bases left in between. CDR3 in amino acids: CASGRVNTGELFF. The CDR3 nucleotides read TGTGCCAGCGGACGGGTGAACACCGGGGAGCTGTTTTTT.

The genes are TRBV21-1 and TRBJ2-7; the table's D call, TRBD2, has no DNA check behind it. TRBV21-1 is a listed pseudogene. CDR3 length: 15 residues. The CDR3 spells CASKQILRREYEQYF. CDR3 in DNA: TGTGCCAGCAAGCAAATTTTACGGAGGGAGTACGAGCAGTACTTC.

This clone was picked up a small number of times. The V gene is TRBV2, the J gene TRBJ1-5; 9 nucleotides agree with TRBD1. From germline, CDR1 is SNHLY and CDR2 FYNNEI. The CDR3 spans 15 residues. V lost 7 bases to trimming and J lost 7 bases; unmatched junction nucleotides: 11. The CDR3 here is CASTGSQGAGQPQHF. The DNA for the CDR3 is TGTGCCAGCACAGGATCACAGGGGGCAGGACAGCCCCAGCATTTT.

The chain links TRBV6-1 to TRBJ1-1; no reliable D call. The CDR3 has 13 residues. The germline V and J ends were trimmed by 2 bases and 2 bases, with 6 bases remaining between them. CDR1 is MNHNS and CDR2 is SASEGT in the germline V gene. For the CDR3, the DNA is TGTGCCAGCAGTGAAACCTTTAACACTGAAGCTTTCTTT. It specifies CASSETFNTEAFF.

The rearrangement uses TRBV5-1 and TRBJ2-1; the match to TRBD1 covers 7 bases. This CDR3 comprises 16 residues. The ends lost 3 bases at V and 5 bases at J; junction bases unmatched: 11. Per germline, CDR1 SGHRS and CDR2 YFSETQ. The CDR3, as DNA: TGCGCCAGCAGCTCCCAATCGTGGGACAGTGACAATGAGCAGTTCTTC. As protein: CASSSQSWDSDNEQFF.

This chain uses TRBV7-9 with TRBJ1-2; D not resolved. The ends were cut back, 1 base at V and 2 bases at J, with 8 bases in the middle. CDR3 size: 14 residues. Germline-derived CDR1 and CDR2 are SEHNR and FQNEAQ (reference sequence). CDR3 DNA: TGTGCCAGCAGCTTAGGGTCGTCAAACTATGGCTACACCTTC. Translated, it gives CASSLGSSNYGYTF.

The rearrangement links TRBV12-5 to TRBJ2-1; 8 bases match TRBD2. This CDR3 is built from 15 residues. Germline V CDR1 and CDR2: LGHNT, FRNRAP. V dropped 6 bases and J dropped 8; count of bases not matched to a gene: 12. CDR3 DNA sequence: TGTGCTAGTGGGAACAGCGGGAGAAGGACCCATGAGCAGTTCTTC. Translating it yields CASGNSGRRTHEQFF.

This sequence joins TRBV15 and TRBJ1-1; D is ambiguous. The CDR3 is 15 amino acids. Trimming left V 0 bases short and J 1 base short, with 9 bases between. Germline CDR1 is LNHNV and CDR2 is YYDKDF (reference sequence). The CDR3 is CATSRDFAGNTEAFF. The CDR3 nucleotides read TGTGCCACCAGCAGAGATTTTGCGGGGAACACTGAAGCTTTCTTT.

The CDR3 sequence: CASSLSGTNYEQYF. Written as DNA, the CDR3 is TGTGCCAGCAGCCTCTCCGGGACCAACTACGAGCAGTACTTC. This chain joins TRBV7-2 and TRBJ2-7; D is possibly TRBD1 or TRBD2 (5 bases each). The CDR3 has 14 amino acids. Trimming took 5 bases from V and 3 from J, leaving 14 bases between them. Germline CDR1 and CDR2: SGHTA and FQGNSA.

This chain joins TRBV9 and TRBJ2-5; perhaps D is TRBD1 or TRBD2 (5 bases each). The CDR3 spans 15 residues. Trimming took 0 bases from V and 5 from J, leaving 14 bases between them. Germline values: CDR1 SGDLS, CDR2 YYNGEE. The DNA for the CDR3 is TGTGCCAGCAGCGTAGGTGGGGGATCTGCGGAGACCCAGTACTTC. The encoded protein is CASSVGGGSAETQYF.

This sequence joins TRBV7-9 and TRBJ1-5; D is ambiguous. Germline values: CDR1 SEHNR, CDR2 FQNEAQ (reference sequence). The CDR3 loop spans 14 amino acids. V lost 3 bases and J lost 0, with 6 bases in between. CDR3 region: CASSLSISNQPQHF. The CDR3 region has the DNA TGTGCCAGCAGCTTGTCTATTAGCAATCAGCCCCAGCATTTT.